The rows below give T cell receptor beta chains drawn from one sample of a study of patients and donors after allogeneic stem cell transplantation. TCRdb called the RT-PCR reads again in MiXCR, with one record for every CDR3 protein. Of some 880,000 distinct CDR3 sequences in the sample, about a sixth were seen once. Material: blood, either unsorted or a sorted T cell fraction (not recorded which). The receptors shown here come from a human donor who was either an allogeneic HSCT recipient or a stem cell or donor lymphocyte infusion donor (not recorded which). It is not recorded whose cells these are; they may come from a transplant donor. CDR3s include the opening cysteine and the closing phenylalanine or tryptophan. The D gene is left open where the match is weak. Rows give clone size only sometimes, using once, few, many, or a class for an expanded clone.

clone_size j_call v_call d_call cdr3_aa cdr3_nt
NA TRBJ2-7 TRBV25-1 NA CASSELGNEQYF TGTGCCAGCAGTGAATTAGGGAACGAGCAGTACTTC
few TRBJ1-4 TRBV6-2/TRBV6-3 NA CASSYGTEINEKLFF TGTGCCAGCAGTTACGGGACCGAGATTAATGAAAAACTGTTTTTT
few TRBJ2-1 TRBV7-3 TRBD2 CASSLTGGKNEQFF TGTGCCAGCAGCTTAACGGGGGGGAAAAATGAGCAGTTCTTC
many TRBJ2-1 TRBV7-8 TRBD1 CASSLTRGRRDEQFF TGTGCCAGCAGCTTAACTAGGGGGCGCCGGGATGAGCAGTTCTTC
few TRBJ2-5 TRBV7-9 TRBD1 CASSFGTGGAETQYF TGTGCCAGCAGCTTCGGGACAGGGGGCGCAGAGACCCAGTACTTC
few TRBJ1-1 TRBV6-2/TRBV6-3 NA CASSYSSFRDTEAFF TGTGCCAGCAGTTACTCCTCCTTCCGGGACACTGAAGCTTTCTTT
NA TRBJ1-4 TRBV3-1 TRBD1 CASSQATGGVKANEKLFF TGTGCCAGCAGCCAAGCAACAGGGGGCGTTAAGGCTAATGAAAAACTGTTTTTT
NA TRBJ2-1 TRBV27 NA CASSLVLEYNEQFF TGTGCCAGCAGTTTAGTTCTAGAGTACAATGAGCAGTTCTTC
few TRBJ1-3 TRBV12-3/TRBV12-4 NA CASSLAAGSGNTIYF TGTGCCAGCAGTTTAGCAGCGGGTTCTGGAAACACCATATATTTT
few TRBJ1-3 TRBV28 NA CASRSPGLENTIYF TGTGCCAGCAGGAGTCCTGGGCTGGAAAACACCATATATTTT
many TRBJ2-3 TRBV29-1 TRBD1 CSVGLWSTGGTDTQYF TGCAGCGTTGGGCTTTGGTCGACAGGGGGCACAGATACGCAGTATTTT
many TRBJ2-3 TRBV7-8 NA CASSPERTQYF TGTGCCAGCAGCCCGGAGCGTACGCAGTATTTT
NA TRBJ2-7 TRBV25-1 NA CASSENGPYEQYF TGTGCCAGCAGTGAAAACGGTCCCTACGAGCAGTACTTC
NA TRBJ1-1 TRBV5-1 NA CASSLAGTGGAFF TGCGCCAGCAGCTTGGCCGGGACCGGGGGAGCTTTCTTT
few TRBJ2-1 TRBV9 TRBD2 CASSVAGLAEFYNEQFF TGTGCCAGCAGCGTAGCCGGACTAGCGGAATTCTACAATGAGCAGTTCTTC
NA TRBJ2-3 TRBV19 NA CASSIGQGLGASIDTQYF TGTGCCAGTAGTATAGGTCAAGGATTGGGTGCCTCAATCGATACGCAGTATTTT
NA TRBJ1-2 TRBV20-1 NA CSARDSGGTPGDGYTF TGCAGTGCTAGAGACAGCGGAGGGACACCGGGGGATGGCTACACCTTC
few TRBJ2-4 TRBV20-1 NA CSVDTDRGKNIQYF TGCAGTGTTGATACGGACAGAGGCAAAAACATTCAGTACTTC
NA TRBJ1-4 TRBV5-1 TRBD1 CASSEGASGEKLFF TGCGCCAGCAGCGAGGGGGCTTCGGGTGAAAAACTGTTTTTT
NA TRBJ2-1 TRBV12-1 NA CASRLAGVRNEQFF TGTGCCAGCAGACTAGCGGGGGTAAGGAATGAGCAGTTCTTC
few TRBJ2-1 TRBV29-1 NA CSPGPRGSSYNEQFF TGCAGCCCCGGACCCAGGGGCAGCTCCTACAATGAGCAGTTCTTC
many TRBJ2-1 TRBV29-1 TRBD2 CSVVSGSSYNEQFF TGCAGCGTTGTTAGCGGGTCCTCCTACAATGAGCAGTTCTTC
few TRBJ2-2 TRBV6-5 TRBD1 CASSYSTGGRELFF TGTGCCAGCAGTTACTCGACAGGGGGCCGGGAGCTGTTTTTT
few TRBJ1-1 TRBV27 NA CASSFEGGALNTEAFF TGTGCCAGCAGTTTTGAAGGGGGAGCCTTGAACACTGAAGCTTTCTTT
few TRBJ2-7 TRBV24-1 NA CATSDRGTEQYF TGTGCCACCAGTGATAGGGGGACCGAGCAGTACTTC
few TRBJ1-2 TRBV27 TRBD1 CASSGDRAFGYTF TGTGCCAGCAGTGGGGACAGGGCCTTTGGCTACACCTTC
NA TRBJ1-5 TRBV7-9 NA CASSLETLNQPQHF TGTGCCAGCAGCTTAGAGACGCTTAATCAGCCCCAGCATTTT
few TRBJ2-3 TRBV29-1 NA CSVDNRVGTDTQYF TGCAGCGTTGATAACAGGGTAGGGACAGATACGCAGTATTTT
NA TRBJ1-2 TRBV20-1 NA CSARIFVGYGYTF TGCAGTGCTAGGATCTTCGTTGGTTATGGCTACACCTTC
NA TRBJ1-2 TRBV9 NA CASSFRDEGYGYTF TGTGCCAGCAGCTTCCGGGACGAGGGCTATGGCTACACCTTC
NA TRBJ2-5 TRBV9 NA CASSPRLLQETQYF TGTGCCAGCAGCCCGCGGTTGCTGCAAGAGACCCAGTACTTC
few TRBJ2-5 TRBV9 TRBD2 CASSSRTSGRSQETQYF TGTGCCAGCAGCTCGAGGACTAGCGGGAGATCCCAAGAGACCCAGTACTTC
NA TRBJ2-1 TRBV4-1 TRBD2 CASSQTGPGLAGAHQFF TGCGCCAGCAGCCAAACCGGGCCGGGACTAGCGGGGGCCCACCAGTTCTTC
few TRBJ2-7 TRBV7-9 TRBD1 CASSLTGGGSESEQYF TGTGCCAGCAGCTTAACAGGGGGCGGTTCGGAAAGCGAGCAGTACTTC
many TRBJ1-2 TRBV12-3/TRBV12-4 TRBD1 CASSEDRNYGYTF TGTGCCAGCAGTGAGGACAGGAACTATGGCTACACCTTC
many TRBJ1-2 TRBV5-1 NA CASSSDGYGYTF TGCGCCAGCAGCTCTGACGGGTATGGCTACACCTTC
many TRBJ2-1 TRBV7-6 NA CASSFSSSEQFF TGTGCCAGCAGTTTTAGTTCATCTGAGCAGTTCTTC
NA TRBJ2-7 TRBV20-1 NA CSARDPGGGPTHAYEQYF TGCAGTGCTAGAGATCCGGGGGGCGGGCCAACTCATGCCTACGAGCAGTACTTC
NA TRBJ1-2 TRBV12-3/TRBV12-4 NA CASSPGRGFIYGYTF TGTGCCAGCAGTCCCGGGAGGGGGTTCATCTATGGCTACACCTTC
NA TRBJ2-5 TRBV7-3 NA CASSLNAGVQETQYF TGTGCCAGCAGCTTAAATGCAGGGGTCCAAGAGACCCAGTACTTC
few TRBJ2-7 TRBV5-5 NA CASSLFQLGTYEQYF TGTGCCAGCAGCTTGTTTCAACTAGGGACCTACGAGCAGTACTTC